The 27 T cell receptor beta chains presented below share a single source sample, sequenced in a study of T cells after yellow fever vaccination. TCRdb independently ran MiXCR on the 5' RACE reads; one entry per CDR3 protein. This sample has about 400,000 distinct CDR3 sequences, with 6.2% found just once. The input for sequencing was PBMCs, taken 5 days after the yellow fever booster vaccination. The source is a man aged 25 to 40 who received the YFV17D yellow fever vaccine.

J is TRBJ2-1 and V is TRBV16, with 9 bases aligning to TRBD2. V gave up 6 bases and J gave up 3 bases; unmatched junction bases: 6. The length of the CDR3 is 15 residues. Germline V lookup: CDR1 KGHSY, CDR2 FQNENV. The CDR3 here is CASSQTSGYYNEQFF. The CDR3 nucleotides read TGTGCCAGCAGTCAGACTAGCGGCTACTACAATGAGCAGTTCTTC.

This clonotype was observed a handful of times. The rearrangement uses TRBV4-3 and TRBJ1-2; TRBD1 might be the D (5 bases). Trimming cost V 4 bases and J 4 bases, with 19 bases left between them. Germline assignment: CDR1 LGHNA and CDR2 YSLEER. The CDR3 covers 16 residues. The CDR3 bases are TGCGCCAGCAGCCCTTCATGGCAGGGAGGGATCTATGGCTACACCTTC. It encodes CASSPSWQGGIYGYTF.

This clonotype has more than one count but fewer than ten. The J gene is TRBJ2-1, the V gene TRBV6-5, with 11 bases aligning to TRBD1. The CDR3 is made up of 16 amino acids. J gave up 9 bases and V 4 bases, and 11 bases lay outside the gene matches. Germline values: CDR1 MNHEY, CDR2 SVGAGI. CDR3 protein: CASSFAGTGGWVEQFF. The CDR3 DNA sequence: TGTGCCAGCAGTTTCGCCGGGACAGGGGGATGGGTTGAGCAGTTCTTC.

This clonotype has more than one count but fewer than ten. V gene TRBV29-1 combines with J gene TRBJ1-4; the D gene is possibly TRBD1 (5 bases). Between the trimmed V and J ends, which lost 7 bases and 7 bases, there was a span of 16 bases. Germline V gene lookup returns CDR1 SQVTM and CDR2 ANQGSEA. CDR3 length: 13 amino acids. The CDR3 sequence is CSAGTLDFEKLFF. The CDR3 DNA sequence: TGCAGCGCCGGGACCCTGGACTTTGAAAAACTGTTTTTT.

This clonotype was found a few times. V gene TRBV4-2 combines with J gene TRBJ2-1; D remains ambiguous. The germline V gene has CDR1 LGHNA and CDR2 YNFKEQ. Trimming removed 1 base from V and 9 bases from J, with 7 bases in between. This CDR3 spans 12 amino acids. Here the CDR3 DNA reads TGTGCCAGCAGCCAAGCCGGCCCTGAGCAGTTCTTC. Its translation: CASSQAGPEQFF.

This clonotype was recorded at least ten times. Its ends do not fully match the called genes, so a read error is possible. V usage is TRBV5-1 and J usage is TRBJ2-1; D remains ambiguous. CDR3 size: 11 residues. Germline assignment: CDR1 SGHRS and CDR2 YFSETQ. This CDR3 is CASSLNNEQFF. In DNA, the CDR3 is TGTGCCAGCAGCTTAAACAATGAGCAGTTCTTC.

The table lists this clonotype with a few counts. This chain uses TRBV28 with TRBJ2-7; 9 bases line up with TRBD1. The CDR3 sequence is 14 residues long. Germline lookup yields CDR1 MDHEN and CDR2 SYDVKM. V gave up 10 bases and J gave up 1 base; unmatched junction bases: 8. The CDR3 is CATLGTGFSYEQYF. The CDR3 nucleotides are TGTGCCACCCTCGGGACAGGGTTTTCCTACGAGCAGTACTTC.

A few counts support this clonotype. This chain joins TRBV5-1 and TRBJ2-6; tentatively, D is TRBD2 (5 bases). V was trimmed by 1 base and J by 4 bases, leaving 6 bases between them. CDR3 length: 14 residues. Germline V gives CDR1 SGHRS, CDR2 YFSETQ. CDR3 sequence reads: CASSLPGGANVLTF. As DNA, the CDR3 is TGCGCCAGCAGCTTGCCGGGGGGGGCCAACGTCCTGACTTTC.

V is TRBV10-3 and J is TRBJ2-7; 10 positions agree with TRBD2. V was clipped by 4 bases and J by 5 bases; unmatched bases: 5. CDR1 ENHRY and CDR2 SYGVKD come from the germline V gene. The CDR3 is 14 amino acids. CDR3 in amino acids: CAISGGTSVHEQYF. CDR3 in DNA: TGTGCCATCAGTGGCGGGACTAGCGTCCACGAGCAGTACTTC.

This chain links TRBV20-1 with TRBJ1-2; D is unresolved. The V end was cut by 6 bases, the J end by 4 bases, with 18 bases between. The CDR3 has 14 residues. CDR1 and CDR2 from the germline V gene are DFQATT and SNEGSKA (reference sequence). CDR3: CSASEVGALYGYTF. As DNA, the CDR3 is TGCAGTGCAAGTGAGGTCGGTGCCCTCTATGGCTACACCTTC.

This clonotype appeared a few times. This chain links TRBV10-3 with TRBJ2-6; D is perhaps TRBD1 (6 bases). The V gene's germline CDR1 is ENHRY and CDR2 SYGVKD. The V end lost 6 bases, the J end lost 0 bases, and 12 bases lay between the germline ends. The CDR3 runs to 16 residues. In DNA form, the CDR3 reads TGTGCCATCAGCCGATTACAGGGCTCTGGGGCCAACGTCCTGACTTTC. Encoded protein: CAISRLQGSGANVLTF.

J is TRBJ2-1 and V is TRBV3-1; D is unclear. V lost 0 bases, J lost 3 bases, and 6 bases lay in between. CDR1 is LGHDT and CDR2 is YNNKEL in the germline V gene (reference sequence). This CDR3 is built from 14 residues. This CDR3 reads CASSQDSNYNEQFF. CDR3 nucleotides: TGTGCCAGCAGCCAAGATTCTAACTACAATGAGCAGTTCTTC.

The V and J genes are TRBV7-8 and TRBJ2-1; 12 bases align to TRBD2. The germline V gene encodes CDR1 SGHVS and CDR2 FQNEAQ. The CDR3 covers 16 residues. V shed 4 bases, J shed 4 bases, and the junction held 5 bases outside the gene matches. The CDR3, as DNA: TGTGCCAGCAGCTCTAGCGGGAGGGCCGGGTACAATGAGCAGTTCTTC. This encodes CASSSSGRAGYNEQFF.

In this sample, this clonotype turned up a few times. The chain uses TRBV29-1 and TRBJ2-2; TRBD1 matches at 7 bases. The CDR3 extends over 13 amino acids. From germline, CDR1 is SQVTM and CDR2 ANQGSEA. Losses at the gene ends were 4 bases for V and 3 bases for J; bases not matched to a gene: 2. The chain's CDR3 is CSVGQGDTGELFF. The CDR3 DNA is TGCAGCGTTGGGCAGGGGGACACCGGGGAGCTGTTTTTT.

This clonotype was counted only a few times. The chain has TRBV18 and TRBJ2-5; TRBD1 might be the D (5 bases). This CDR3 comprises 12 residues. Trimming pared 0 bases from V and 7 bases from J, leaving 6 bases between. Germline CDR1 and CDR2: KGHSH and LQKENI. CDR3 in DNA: TGTGCCAGCTCACCACCTAGGGGGACCCAGTACTTC. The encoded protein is CASSPPRGTQYF.

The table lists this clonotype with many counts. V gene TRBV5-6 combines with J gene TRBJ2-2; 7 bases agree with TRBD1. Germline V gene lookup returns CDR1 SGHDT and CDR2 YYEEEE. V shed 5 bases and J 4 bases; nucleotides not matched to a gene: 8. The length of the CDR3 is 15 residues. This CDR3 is CASSSRGRATGELFF. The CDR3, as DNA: TGTGCCAGCAGTTCTAGGGGGCGAGCCACCGGGGAGCTGTTTTTT. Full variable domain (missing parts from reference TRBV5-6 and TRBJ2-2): DAGVTQSPTHLIKTRGQQVTLRCSPKSGHDTVSWYQQALGQGPQFIFQYYEEEERQRGNFPDRFSGHQFPNYSSELNVNALLLGDSALYLCASSSRGRATGELFFGEGSRLTVL.

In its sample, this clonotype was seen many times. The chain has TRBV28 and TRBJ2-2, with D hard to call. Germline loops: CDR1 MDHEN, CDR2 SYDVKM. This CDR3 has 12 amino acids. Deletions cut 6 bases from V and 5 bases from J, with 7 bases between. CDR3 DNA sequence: TGTGCCAGCAGGACTGAGACCGGGGAGCTGTTTTTT. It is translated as CASRTETGELFF.

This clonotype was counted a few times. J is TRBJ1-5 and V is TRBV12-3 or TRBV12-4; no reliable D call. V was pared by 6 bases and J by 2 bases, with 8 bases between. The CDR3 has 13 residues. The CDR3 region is CASRLDGNQPQHF. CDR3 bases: TGTGCCAGCAGACTGGACGGCAATCAGCCCCAGCATTTT.

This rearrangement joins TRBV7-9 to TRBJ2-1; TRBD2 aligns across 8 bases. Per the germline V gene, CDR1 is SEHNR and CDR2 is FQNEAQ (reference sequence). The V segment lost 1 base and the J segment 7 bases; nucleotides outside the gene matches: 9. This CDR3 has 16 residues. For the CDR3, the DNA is TGTGCCAGCAGCTTAGGACGGCGGGAGGCTCGTAATGAGCAGTTCTTC. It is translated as CASSLGRREARNEQFF.

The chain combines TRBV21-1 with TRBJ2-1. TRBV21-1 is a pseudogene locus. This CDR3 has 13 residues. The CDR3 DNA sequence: TGTGGTTTACCGAGGAGCTCCTACAATGAGCAGTTCTTC. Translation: CGLPRSSYNEQFF.

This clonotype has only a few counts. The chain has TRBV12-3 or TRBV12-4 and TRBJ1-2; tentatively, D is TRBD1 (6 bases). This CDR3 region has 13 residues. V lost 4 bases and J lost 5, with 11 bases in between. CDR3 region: CASSWGPEYGYTF. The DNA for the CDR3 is TGTGCCAGCAGTTGGGGGCCGGAATATGGCTACACCTTC.

The chain's CDR3 is CASSPGTGKNEQFF. The CDR3 bases are TGTGCCAGCAGCCCTGGGACCGGAAAGAATGAGCAGTTCTTC. V and J are TRBV5-8 and TRBJ2-1; D tentatively reads TRBD1 or TRBD2 (5 bases each). The length of the CDR3 is 14 residues. V lost 4 bases and J lost 7, with 15 bases in between. From germline, CDR1 is SGHTS and CDR2 YDEGEE.

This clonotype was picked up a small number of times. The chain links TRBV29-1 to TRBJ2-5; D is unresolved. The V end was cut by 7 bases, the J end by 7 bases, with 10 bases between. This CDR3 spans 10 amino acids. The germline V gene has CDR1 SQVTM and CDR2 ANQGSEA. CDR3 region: CSGLFGTQYF. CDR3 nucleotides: TGCAGCGGCTTGTTTGGGACCCAGTACTTC.

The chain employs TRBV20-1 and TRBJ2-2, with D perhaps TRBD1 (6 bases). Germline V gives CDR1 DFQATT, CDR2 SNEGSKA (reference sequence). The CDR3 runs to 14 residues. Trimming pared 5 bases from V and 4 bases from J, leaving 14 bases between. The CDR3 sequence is CSAHRAGATGELFF. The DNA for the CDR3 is TGCAGTGCTCATCGGGCAGGGGCCACCGGGGAGCTGTTTTTT.

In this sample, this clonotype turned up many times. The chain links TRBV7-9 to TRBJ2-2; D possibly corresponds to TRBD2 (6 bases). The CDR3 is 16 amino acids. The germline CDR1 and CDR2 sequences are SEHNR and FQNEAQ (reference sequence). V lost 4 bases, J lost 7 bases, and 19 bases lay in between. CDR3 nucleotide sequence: TGTGCCAGCAGCTCTTTAGCGGTATCGGGCGGCGGGGAGCTGTTTTTT. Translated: CASSSLAVSGGGELFF.

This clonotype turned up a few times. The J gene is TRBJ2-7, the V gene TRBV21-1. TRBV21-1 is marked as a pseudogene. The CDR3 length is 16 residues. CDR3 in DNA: TGTGCCAGCAGCAAATATCCGGCCTATTCGTCCTACGAGCAGTACTTC. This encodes CASSKYPAYSSYEQYF.

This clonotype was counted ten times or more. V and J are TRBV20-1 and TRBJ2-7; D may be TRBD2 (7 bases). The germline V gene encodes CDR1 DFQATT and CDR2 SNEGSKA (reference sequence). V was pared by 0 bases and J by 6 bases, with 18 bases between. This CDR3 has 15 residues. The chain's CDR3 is CSARDLRGGVSEQYF. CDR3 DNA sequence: TGCAGTGCTAGAGATCTTAGGGGGGGAGTAAGCGAGCAGTACTTC.